Listed here is a single T cell receptor (beta chain). These data originate in a study of blood T cell repertoires in COVID-19. Original handling: Estimation of nucleated cell counts relied on the amplification of reference gene primers. The repertoire was sequenced with immunoSEQ multiplex PCR; TCRdb's copy has only in-frame clones and lacks some. V, J and clone size reflect that table, while D and trimming were determined from the DNA. The sample holds about 150,000 clones, roughly three quarters seen once. The length of the CDR3 is 12 residues. V shed 7 bases and J shed 7 bases, with 13 bases lying between them. Germline assignment: CDR1 MNHEY and CDR2 SMNVEV (reference sequence).

The sample consisted of peripheral blood. The source of this sequence is a man between 50 and 59 years old with active or convalescent COVID-19. This rearrangement joins TRBV27 to TRBJ1-2; perhaps TRBD1 as D (6 bases). The CDR3 DNA sequence: TGTGCCAGCAAAACAGGGTTACTTGGCTACACCTTC. Translation gives CASKTGLLGYTF.